A single sample gave rise to the 27 T cell receptor beta chains below, sequenced in a study of blood T cells in healthy people across ages. PCR was performed a second time for about 7 to 12 cycles using a sample-barcoded 5' primer and a J-beta primer mix. TCRdb reprocessed the 5' RACE reads via MiXCR and lists one record per CDR3 protein. The data contain more than 650,000 distinct CDR3 sequences, around a quarter of them singletons. A further study also used this sample, focusing on T cells of mothers and their children.

Sequencing used blood. The receptor set was obtained from a boy aged 5 to 17 in good health.

This clonotype has just a few counts. The J gene is TRBJ2-2, the V gene TRBV9; D is ambiguous. The CDR3 sequence is 15 residues long. Trimming cost V 4 bases and J 4 bases, with 14 bases left between them. CDR1 is SGDLS, CDR2 YYNGEE, per germline. CDR3 bases: TGTGCCAGCAGCCCGGATATTTCGGGCACCGGGGAGCTGTTTTTT. Its protein is CASSPDISGTGELFF.

This clonotype has just a few counts. The genes are TRBV9 and TRBJ1-2; 7 bases fit TRBD1. Germline V gene data show CDR1 as SGDLS and CDR2 as YYNGEE. The CDR3 is 14 amino acids. The trim removed 4 bases at V and 6 bases at J, leaving 9 bases unmatched. For the CDR3, the DNA is TGTGCCAGCAGCCCTACGGACAGGCCCGATGGCTACACCTTC. Translated, it gives CASSPTDRPDGYTF.

J is TRBJ2-2 and V is TRBV6-5; D is uncertain. V was trimmed by 6 bases and J by 8 bases, leaving 10 bases between them. Per germline, CDR1 MNHEY and CDR2 SVGAGI. The CDR3 length is 12 residues. The CDR3 DNA sequence: TGTGCCAGCAGAAAACCCAGGGGGGAGCTGTTTTTT. It encodes CASRKPRGELFF.

This clonotype was detected a few times. A read error may produce the germline difference seen at one junction end. The chain is built from TRBV29-1 and TRBJ2-1; TRBD1 or TRBD2 may be the D gene (6 bases each). Germline CDR1 SQVTM, CDR2 ANQGSEA. The CDR3 is 16 residues long. CDR3 loop: CGVLGGRRESYNEQFF. Written as DNA, the CDR3 is TGCGGCGTTCTAGGGGGGAGGCGAGAGTCCTACAATGAGCAGTTCTTC.

This clonotype was found a few times. The chain is built from TRBV7-8 and TRBJ2-2, with no clear D. Germline V lookup: CDR1 SGHVS, CDR2 FQNEAQ. The germline V and J ends were trimmed by 5 bases and 6 bases, with 13 bases remaining between them. CDR3 size: 14 residues. In nucleotides, the CDR3 is TGTGCCAGCAGCGGAAGGGTTTTCGCCGGGGAGCTGTTTTTT. Protein: CASSGRVFAGELFF.

This clonotype has a handful of counts. The V call is TRBV9, the J call TRBJ1-2; possibly TRBD1 for D (5 bases). The CDR3 runs to 12 residues. V was shortened by 4 bases and J by 8 bases, with 12 bases between the two germline ends. Germline CDR1 SGDLS, CDR2 YYNGEE. The CDR3 loop reads CASSPGGSGYTF. CDR3 DNA sequence: TGTGCCAGCAGCCCGGGGGGTAGCGGCTACACCTTC.

This clonotype has more than one count but fewer than ten. This chain links TRBV11-2 with TRBJ2-5, with 9 bases identical to TRBD2. Germline V gives CDR1 SGHAT, CDR2 FQNNGV. V was clipped by 3 bases and J by 1 base; unmatched bases: 12. CDR3 length: 18 amino acids. The CDR3 DNA reads TGTGCCAGCAGCTTTTTAGCACAGGCTAGCGGGACCCAAGAGACCCAGTACTTC. It is translated as CASSFLAQASGTQETQYF.

This clonotype was seen many times. The J gene is TRBJ1-4, the V gene TRBV3-1; D uncertain. The CDR3 has 14 residues. Germline CDR1 is LGHDT and CDR2 is YNNKEL (reference sequence). Deletions cut 0 bases from V and 5 bases from J, with 7 bases between. The CDR3 reads CASSQDKENEKLFF. CDR3 nucleotide sequence: TGTGCCAGCAGCCAAGATAAGGAGAATGAAAAACTGTTTTTT.

On this clonotype itself: The CDR3 end shows no conserved phenylalanine or tryptophan, and so a read error is likely. The DNA is left out, because the CDR3 cannot be placed on it with certainty; the CDR3 is given as TCRdb lists it. The chain couples TRBV28 to TRBJ1-1. Germline loops: CDR1 MDHEN, CDR2 SYDVKM. The CDR3 is 13 residues long, counting both termini. The CDR3 reads CASSLGGWDSKNL.

This clonotype was detected only a few times. The chain joins TRBV20-1 to TRBJ2-5, with D unclear. Germline CDR1 DFQATT, CDR2 SNEGSKA (reference sequence). Trimming took off 3 bases at V and 2 bases at J, with 10 bases between the two ends. The CDR3 is 13 amino acids. CDR3 bases: TGCAGTGCTAGTGAGGATCTACAAGAGACCCAGTACTTC. Translated: CSASEDLQETQYF.

The rearrangement joins TRBV7-9 to TRBJ1-4; 8 bases map to TRBD1. The V gene end was trimmed by 4 bases and the J gene end by 8 bases; junction bases not matched to a gene: 9. CDR1 is SEHNR, CDR2 FQNEAQ, per germline (reference sequence). The CDR3 consists of 15 residues. The CDR3 protein is CASSSPGTGREKLFF. CDR3 in DNA: TGTGCCAGCAGCTCGCCGGGGACAGGCAGGGAAAAACTGTTTTTT.

The chain employs TRBV20-1 and TRBJ2-7; D is ambiguous. Germline V gives CDR1 DFQATT, CDR2 SNEGSKA (reference sequence). Trimming stripped 2 bases from V and 3 bases from J, with 8 bases between. The CDR3 length is 12 residues. CDR3 nucleotide sequence: TGCAGTGCTAGAACTGAAAACTACGAGCAGTACTTC. The encoded protein is CSARTENYEQYF.

This clonotype was seen only a few times. The chain joins TRBV19 to TRBJ2-3, with D maybe TRBD2 (5 bases). Trimming left V 10 bases short and J 0 bases short, with 14 bases between. Germline CDR1 is LNHDA and CDR2 is SQIVND (reference sequence). The CDR3 has 14 amino acids. The CDR3 DNA reads as TGTGCCACCGGACGCGGCGGGAGCACAGATACGCAGTATTTT. It codes for CATGRGGSTDTQYF.

The chain is built from TRBV28 and TRBJ2-4; tentatively, D is TRBD1 (6 bases). The germline V and J ends were trimmed by 3 bases and 0 bases, with 18 bases remaining between them. This CDR3 comprises 18 residues. Germline V gene data show CDR1 as MDHEN and CDR2 as SYDVKM. CDR3 loop: CASSFDPTGLLAKNIQYF. In DNA form, the CDR3 reads TGTGCCAGCAGTTTCGACCCGACAGGCCTACTAGCCAAAAACATTCAGTACTTC.

J is TRBJ2-5 and V is TRBV4-3; 8 bases agree with TRBD2. The J call is in doubt because the DNA end fits TRBJ2-1 better. Germline V gives CDR1 LGHNA, CDR2 YSLEER. CDR3 length equals 16 residues. The DNA for the CDR3 is TGCGCCAGCAGCCGGACCCCAGGGACTAGCTACAATGAGCAGTTCTTC. It translates to CASSRTPGTSYNEQFF.

V gene TRBV3-1 combines with J gene TRBJ2-4, with D possibly matching TRBD2 (5 bases). Germline CDR1 is LGHDT and CDR2 is YNNKEL (reference sequence). The CDR3 spans 15 residues. V was trimmed by 11 bases and J by 0 bases, leaving 17 bases between them. This CDR3 is CALRLLALAKNIQYF. CDR3 bases: TGTGCCCTACGGCTGCTAGCACTAGCCAAAAACATTCAGTACTTC.

CDR3 region: CSVATGGRDTQYF. For the CDR3, the DNA is TGCAGCGTGGCGACAGGGGGCAGAGATACGCAGTATTTT. The V and J genes are TRBV29-1 and TRBJ2-3; 10 bases map to TRBD1. Germline values: CDR1 SQVTM, CDR2 ANQGSEA. The CDR3 length is 13 residues. V shed 6 bases and J 5 bases; nucleotides not matched to a gene: 5.

This clonotype came up a few times. The chain employs TRBV5-1 and TRBJ2-5; 7 nucleotides match TRBD2. Germline CDR1 and CDR2: SGHRS and YFSETQ. This CDR3 has 14 residues. Germline trimming cut 4 bases from V and 5 bases from J; bases unmatched to any gene: 8. The CDR3 loop reads CASSTSGDLETQYF. In DNA form, the CDR3 reads TGCGCCAGCAGCACAAGCGGGGATCTTGAGACCCAGTACTTC.

This clonotype was observed a handful of times. The J gene is TRBJ1-6, the V gene TRBV20-1; D is ambiguous. The germline CDR1 and CDR2 sequences are DFQATT and SNEGSKA (reference sequence). This CDR3 has 12 residues. Trimming cost V 5 bases and J 7 bases, with 9 bases left between them. The CDR3 nucleotides read TGCAGTGCTCCTGACGGGAATTCACCCCTCCACTTT. Translation gives CSAPDGNSPLHF.

The chain couples TRBV14 to TRBJ2-1; D possibly matches TRBD1 or TRBD2 (5 bases each). This CDR3 contains 12 residues. The germline gives CDR1 SGHDN, CDR2 FVKESK. Trimming took 4 bases from V and 13 from J, leaving 14 bases between them. CDR3 amino acids: CASSPDPGRQFF. The CDR3 DNA reads TGTGCCAGCAGCCCGGACCCAGGGAGACAGTTCTTC.

This clonotype was detected a few times. The rearrangement links TRBV29-1 to TRBJ2-4; 9 bases agree with TRBD1. Germline V gives CDR1 SQVTM, CDR2 ANQGSEA. J was trimmed by 3 bases and V by 8 bases; bases with no gene match: 8. This CDR3 spans 14 amino acids. The CDR3 loop is CSQGTGWVKNIQYF. In DNA, the CDR3 is TGCAGCCAGGGGACAGGGTGGGTCAAAAACATTCAGTACTTC. The complete variable domain, with remaining parts taken from reference TRBV29-1 and TRBJ2-4, reads SAVISQKPSRDICQRGTSLTIQCQVDSQVTMMFWYRQQPGQSLTLIATANQGSEATYESGFVIDKFPISRPNLTFSTLTVSNMSPEDSSIYLCSQGTGWVKNIQYFGAGTRLSVL.

This clonotype has only one observation. The chain employs TRBV9 and TRBJ2-2, with 10 bases identical to TRBD2. Germline values: CDR1 SGDLS, CDR2 YYNGEE. V was clipped by 3 bases and J by 5 bases; unmatched bases: 7. This CDR3 contains 16 residues. This CDR3 reads CASSAGTSVRTGELFF. The CDR3 nucleotides are TGTGCCAGCAGCGCCGGGACTAGCGTAAGAACCGGGGAGCTGTTTTTT.

The rearrangement joins TRBV9 to TRBJ2-7; D is undetermined. V dropped 0 bases and J dropped 6 bases, with 10 bases sitting between them. This CDR3 spans 13 amino acids. Per the germline V gene, CDR1 is SGDLS and CDR2 is YYNGEE. Here the CDR3 reads CASSVDFSGEQYF. CDR3 DNA sequence: TGTGCCAGCAGCGTAGACTTCTCCGGCGAGCAGTACTTC. The variable domain in full, completed from reference TRBV9 and TRBJ2-7, reads DSGVTQTPKHLITATGQRVTLRCSPRSGDLSVYWYQQSLDQGLQFLIQYYNGEERAKGNILERFSAQQFPDLHSELNLSSLELGDSALYFCASSVDFSGEQYFGPGTRLTVT.

This clonotype was detected a few times. A much larger clone differs from this one at a single base, so this may be a read error. The CDR3 DNA reads as TGTACCAGCAGTCTAGCGGGGGGGCCGAAGACCCAGTACTTC. It specifies CTSSLAGGPKTQYF. The chain recombines TRBV11-2 with TRBJ2-5; 12 nucleotides line up with TRBD2. Germline values: CDR1 SGHAT, CDR2 FQNNGV. CDR3 length: 14 amino acids.

The chain combines TRBV5-1 with TRBJ2-7; 8 bases match TRBD1. The junction had 5 bases not matched to a gene; V was cut back by 0 bases and J by 3 bases. This CDR3 has 15 residues. Germline loops: CDR1 SGHRS, CDR2 YFSETQ. The CDR3 nucleotides are TGCGCCAGCAGCTTGGGTGGGACAGGTAACTACGAGCAGTACTTC. Translation: CASSLGGTGNYEQYF.

This clonotype was recorded many times. The CDR3 sequence: CASSFRTDTQYF. The CDR3 nucleotides are TGTGCCAGCAGCTTCCGCACAGATACGCAGTATTTT. The chain employs TRBV7-2 and TRBJ2-3; D not certain. Trimming pared 3 bases from V and 1 base from J, leaving 2 bases between. Germline V gene lookup returns CDR1 SGHTA and CDR2 FQGNSA. The CDR3 loop spans 12 amino acids.

This clonotype was picked up a small number of times. The chain joins TRBV7-9 to TRBJ2-7; the D gene could be TRBD1 or TRBD2 (5 bases each). The germline gives CDR1 SEHNR, CDR2 FQNEAQ (reference sequence). The CDR3 length is 13 residues. Trimming took off 4 bases at V and 2 bases at J, with 9 bases between the two ends. The CDR3 loop reads CASSWGPAYEQYF. DNA for the CDR3: TGTGCCAGCAGCTGGGGACCCGCCTACGAGCAGTACTTC.